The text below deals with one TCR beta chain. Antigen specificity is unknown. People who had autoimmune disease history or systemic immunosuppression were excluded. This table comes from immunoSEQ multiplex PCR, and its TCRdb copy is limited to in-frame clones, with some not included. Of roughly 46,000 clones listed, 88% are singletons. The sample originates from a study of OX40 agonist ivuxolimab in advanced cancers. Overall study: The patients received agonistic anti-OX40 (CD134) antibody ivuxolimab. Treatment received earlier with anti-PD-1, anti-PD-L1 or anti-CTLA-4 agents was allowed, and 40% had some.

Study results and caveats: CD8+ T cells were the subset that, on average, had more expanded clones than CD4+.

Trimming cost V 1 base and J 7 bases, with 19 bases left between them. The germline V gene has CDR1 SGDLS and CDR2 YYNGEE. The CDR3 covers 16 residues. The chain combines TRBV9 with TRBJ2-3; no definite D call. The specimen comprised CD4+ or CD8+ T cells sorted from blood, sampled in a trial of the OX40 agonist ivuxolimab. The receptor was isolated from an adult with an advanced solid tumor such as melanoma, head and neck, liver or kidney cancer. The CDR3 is CASSVIPGSIVYTQYF. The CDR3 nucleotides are TGTGCCAGCAGCGTAATTCCCGGGTCCATTGTATATACGCAGTATTTT.